A single sample is the source of the 25 T cell receptor beta chains below, sequenced in a study of neurological immune-mediated disorders. TCRdb independently ran MiXCR on the 5' RACE reads; one entry per CDR3 protein. The sample holds about 50,000 distinct CDR3 sequences; 10% to 13% are singletons and the top ten take 21%. Input material: PBMCs. The receptors shown here come from a woman in her thirties or forties with HTLV-1-associated myelopathy (HAM/TSP).

For this clonotype: Relative to the germline gene, one junction end is altered; a read error may explain this. The genes are TRBV14 and TRBJ1-2; maybe TRBD1 (6 bases). In germline, CDR1 is SGHDN, CDR2 FVKESK. This CDR3 comprises 15 residues. CDR3 sequence (DNA): TGTGCCAGCAGGGAAGAGGCAGGGGAGGACTATGTCTACACCTTC. Protein sequence: CASREEAGEDYVYTF. Supplemented by reference TRBV14 and TRBJ1-2, the full variable domain reads EAGVTQFPSHSVIEKGQTVTLRCDPISGHDNLYWYRRVMGKEIKFLLHFVKESKQDESGMPNNRFLAERTGGTYSTLKVQPAELEDSGVYFCASREEAGEDYVYTFGSGTRLTVV.

The genes are TRBV2 and TRBJ2-7; 7 nucleotides line up with TRBD2. Losses at the gene ends were 1 base for V and 0 bases for J; bases not matched to a gene: 0. Germline V gene lookup returns CDR1 SNHLY and CDR2 FYNNEI. This CDR3 is built from 14 residues. This chain's CDR3 is CASSEGTSSYEQYF. CDR3 bases: TGTGCCAGCAGTGAAGGGACTAGCTCCTACGAGCAGTACTTC.

This clonotype was seen ten or more times. The DNA for the CDR3 is TGTGCCAGCAGCTTAGTCATCTGGAGGCAGCGGAGCAATGAGCAGTTCTTC. Protein: CASSLVIWRQRSNEQFF. The genes are TRBV11-2 and TRBJ2-1; TRBD2 is a possible D gene (5 bases). This CDR3 region has 17 residues. V lost 1 base and J 6 bases, leaving 19 bases between the germline ends. From germline, CDR1 is SGHAT and CDR2 FQNNGV. The whole variable domain, filled in from reference TRBV11-2 and TRBJ2-1, reads EAGVAQSPRYKIIEKRQSVAFWCNPISGHATLYWYQQILGQGPKLLIQFQNNGVVDDSQLPKDRFSAERLKGVDSTLKIQPAKLEDSAVYLCASSLVIWRQRSNEQFFGPGTRLTVL.

This clonotype was counted many times. The J gene is TRBJ2-7, the V gene TRBV5-1; 9 nucleotides line up with TRBD1. This CDR3 is 14 amino acids long. Germline V lookup: CDR1 SGHRS, CDR2 YFSETQ. The V and J ends lost 2 bases and 2 bases, in that order; junction bases with no gene match: 2. CDR3 residues: CASSLQGAAYEQYF. The CDR3, as DNA: TGCGCCAGCAGCTTACAGGGGGCCGCCTACGAGCAGTACTTC.

This clonotype was recorded many times. V and J are TRBV15 and TRBJ2-1; tentatively, D is TRBD2 (5 bases). The V gene lost 0 bases and the J gene lost 0 bases, with 6 bases spanning the gap. This CDR3 is built from 15 residues. The germline CDR1 and CDR2 sequences are LNHNV and YYDKDF (reference sequence). The CDR3 DNA reads as TGTGCCACCAGCAGAGAAACTAGCTCCTACAATGAGCAGTTCTTC. As protein: CATSRETSSYNEQFF.

This clonotype was recorded many times. This chain joins TRBV6-5 and TRBJ1-1; weak D call: TRBD1 (5 bases). CDR3 length: 14 residues. CDR1 and CDR2 (germline): MNHEY, SVGAGI. V was cut by 2 bases and J by 4 bases, with 11 bases left in between. DNA for the CDR3: TGTGCCAGCAGTTACAGCCCGGGGGGCACTGAAGCTTTCTTT. Its protein is CASSYSPGGTEAFF.

Ten or more counts support this clonotype. This chain links TRBV3-1 with TRBJ2-1; maybe TRBD2 (6 bases). This CDR3 comprises 16 residues. Trimming stripped 1 base from V and 9 bases from J, with 19 bases between. CDR1 LGHDT and CDR2 YNNKEL come from the germline V gene (reference sequence). CDR3 nucleotide sequence: TGTGCCAGCAGCCAAGGAGGCCCCCTCCTGGAGGGTGAGCAGTTCTTC. It yields the protein CASSQGGPLLEGEQFF.

In this sample, this clonotype turned up many times. The rearrangement links TRBV9 to TRBJ1-2; D perhaps matches TRBD1 (6 bases). Germline V lookup: CDR1 SGDLS, CDR2 YYNGEE. The CDR3 is 17 residues long. V dropped 0 bases and J dropped 2 bases, with 17 bases sitting between them. The CDR3 spells CASSVDPKDRNNYGYTF. The DNA of the CDR3 is TGTGCCAGCAGCGTAGACCCAAAGGACAGAAACAACTATGGCTACACCTTC.

This clonotype was counted many times. The chain recombines TRBV7-8 with TRBJ2-3; TRBD2 matches at 10 bases. Germline V gene lookup returns CDR1 SGHVS and CDR2 FQNEAQ. J was trimmed by 0 bases and V by 5 bases; bases with no gene match: 8. This CDR3 is 17 amino acids long. DNA of the CDR3: TGTGCCAGCAGCCCCCTCCCGGGACTAGCGAGCACAGATACGCAGTATTTT. This gives the protein CASSPLPGLASTDTQYF.

This clonotype was counted at least ten times. The chain carries TRBV5-1 and TRBJ1-4; D remains ambiguous. The CDR3 runs 14 residues. CDR1 is SGHRS, CDR2 YFSETQ, per germline. Trimming left V 0 bases short and J 5 bases short, with 8 bases between. In DNA, the CDR3 is TGCGCCAGCAGCTTGGTGGGTGGCAATGAAAAACTGTTTTTT. This codes for CASSLVGGNEKLFF.

This clonotype was seen at least ten times. V gene TRBV24-1 combines with J gene TRBJ1-2, with D possibly TRBD1 on 6 matching bases. Germline CDR1 KGHDR, CDR2 SFDVKD. The CDR3 totals 12 residues. V shed 7 bases and J shed 2 bases, with 7 bases lying between them. In DNA form, the CDR3 reads TGTGCCACCAGGGACAGAAACTATGGCTACACCTTC. This gives the protein CATRDRNYGYTF.

CDR3 amino acids: CATSETLAGTDTQYF. Written as DNA, the CDR3 is TGTGCCACCAGTGAAACACTCGCCGGCACAGATACGCAGTATTTT. The V and J genes are TRBV24-1 and TRBJ2-3, with unresolved D. The CDR3 contains 15 residues. CDR1 and CDR2 from the germline V gene are KGHDR and SFDVKD. V was pared by 4 bases and J by 1 base, with 11 bases between.

The sample holds many counts of this clonotype. At one end, the junction sequence differs from germline, possibly due to a read error. The rearrangement uses TRBV5-1 and TRBJ1-2; maybe TRBD1 (5 bases). CDR1 is SGHRS, CDR2 YFSETQ, per germline. This CDR3 contains 12 residues. The CDR3 sequence: CASRLDTNGYTF. As DNA, the CDR3 is TGCGCCAGCAGGTTGGACACGAATGGCTACACCTTC.

Ten or more counts support this clonotype. This chain uses TRBV7-2 with TRBJ2-3; D remains ambiguous. The CDR3 totals 13 residues. The germline CDR1 and CDR2 sequences are SGHTA and FQGNSA. The V and J ends lost 5 bases and 5 bases respectively, with 11 bases between them. The CDR3 protein is CASSHPAVDTQYF. The CDR3 nucleotides read TGTGCCAGCAGCCACCCTGCGGTAGATACGCAGTATTTT.

This clonotype was picked up many times. This chain joins TRBV5-1 and TRBJ2-7; 9 bases are a match to TRBD1. With V trimmed by 6 bases and J by 7 bases, 11 bases remained unmatched. This CDR3 spans 14 amino acids. Germline CDR1 SGHRS, CDR2 YFSETQ. In nucleotides, the CDR3 is TGCGCCAGCACTCGGGACAGGGAAGCGGGGGAGCAGTACTTC. Translated, it gives CASTRDREAGEQYF.

The table lists this clonotype with many counts. This chain joins TRBV7-2 and TRBJ2-3; D call uncertain. V lost 5 bases to trimming and J lost 4 bases, with 13 bases between them. The CDR3 runs 14 residues. The V gene's germline CDR1 is SGHTA and CDR2 FQGNSA. CDR3 region: CASSPQVGADTQYF. The CDR3 DNA reads as TGTGCCAGCAGCCCCCAAGTCGGAGCAGATACGCAGTATTTT.

At least ten counts were recorded for this clonotype. The chain joins TRBV19 to TRBJ1-5, with 8 bases identical to TRBD1. The CDR3 extends over 13 amino acids. V was clipped by 5 bases and J by 7 bases; unmatched bases: 4. The germline V gene encodes CDR1 LNHDA and CDR2 SQIVND (reference sequence). The CDR3 region has the DNA TGTGCCAGTAGTCAGGGGGCGAAGCAGCCCCAGCATTTT. Its protein is CASSQGAKQPQHF.

This clonotype was recorded at least ten times. The chain has TRBV7-2 and TRBJ2-1, with 8 positions matching TRBD1. The CDR3 totals 13 residues. V shed 5 bases and J 6 bases; nucleotides not matched to a gene: 3. Germline values: CDR1 SGHTA, CDR2 FQGNSA. This CDR3 is CASSPDRANEQFF. CDR3 DNA sequence: TGTGCCAGCAGCCCGGACAGGGCCAATGAGCAGTTCTTC.

This clonotype came up many times. This sequence joins TRBV2 and TRBJ2-7; 8 positions match TRBD1. Losses at the gene ends were 4 bases for V and 3 bases for J; bases not matched to a gene: 5. The CDR3 has 14 amino acids. Germline assignment: CDR1 SNHLY and CDR2 FYNNEI. CDR3 in amino acids: CASSGQGPYYEQYF. Here the CDR3 DNA reads TGTGCCAGCAGTGGACAGGGGCCCTACTACGAGCAGTACTTC.

The table lists this clonotype with many counts. DNA of the CDR3: TGCGCCAGCATCGGACCGACAGGGGAGCGTGGCTACACCTTC. It translates to CASIGPTGERGYTF. The V call is TRBV5-1, the J call TRBJ1-2, with 8 nucleotides matching TRBD1. The V and J ends lost 6 bases and 7 bases, in that order; junction bases with no gene match: 11. The CDR3 totals 14 residues. CDR1 and CDR2 from the germline V gene are SGHRS and YFSETQ.

Ten or more counts support this clonotype. V gene TRBV7-7 combines with J gene TRBJ2-5; 8 nucleotides agree with TRBD1. Germline CDR1 is SSHAT and CDR2 is FNYEAQ (reference sequence). This CDR3 contains 14 residues. The V segment lost 2 bases and the J segment 5 bases; nucleotides outside the gene matches: 4. CDR3 loop: CASSLNRGDETQYF. In nucleotides, the CDR3 is TGTGCCAGCAGCTTAAACAGGGGGGACGAGACCCAGTACTTC.

This clonotype was recorded many times. V gene TRBV11-2 combines with J gene TRBJ1-1; D is unresolved. The CDR3 is made up of 14 amino acids. Trimming pared 5 bases from V and 0 bases from J, leaving 10 bases between. Germline lookup yields CDR1 SGHAT and CDR2 FQNNGV. The CDR3 is CASSPGPLNTEAFF. The CDR3 region has the DNA TGTGCCAGCAGCCCGGGCCCTCTGAACACTGAAGCTTTCTTT.

At least ten counts were recorded for this clonotype. This chain links TRBV4-3 with TRBJ1-1; D perhaps matches TRBD1 (5 bases). V was cut by 1 base and J by 3 bases, with 12 bases left in between. The CDR3 contains 15 residues. Germline values: CDR1 LGHNA, CDR2 YSLEER. CDR3 DNA sequence: TGCGCCAGCAGCCAAGTCGGGGGACGGGACACTGAAGCTTTCTTT. This gives the protein CASSQVGGRDTEAFF.

This clonotype was seen at least ten times. The rearrangement joins TRBV9 to TRBJ2-2, with no clear D. Trimming removed 0 bases from V and 1 base from J, with 4 bases in between. The CDR3 sequence is 14 residues long. The germline CDR1 and CDR2 sequences are SGDLS and YYNGEE. The CDR3 reads CASSVVGNTGELFF. In DNA, the CDR3 is TGTGCCAGCAGCGTAGTGGGGAACACCGGGGAGCTGTTTTTT.

This clonotype was found many times. In DNA form, the CDR3 reads TGTGCCAGCAGCTGGACCCCCAGAGATGGGGGGCAGTACTTC. This translates into CASSWTPRDGGQYF. The chain combines TRBV7-2 with TRBJ2-7; either TRBD1 or TRBD2 may supply D (5 bases each). With 4 bases removed from V and 9 bases from J, the gap between germline ends came to 19 bases. The CDR3 consists of 14 residues. CDR1 SGHTA and CDR2 FQGNSA come from the germline V gene.